This T cell receptor beta chain comes out of a study of PD-1 blockade in classical Hodgkin lymphoma. Study observations and caveats: CD4+ TCR diversity climbed significantly by C4D1, unlike CD8+ TCR diversity.

A note on this clone: Its matching antigen is unknown.

The germline V gene encodes CDR1 SQVTM and CDR2 ANQGSEA. Trimming pared 6 bases from V and 5 bases from J, leaving 18 bases between. This CDR3 has 14 amino acids. As to time point: cycle 4 day 1 (C4D1), after six to seven weeks of nivolumab. Relapse after autologous stem cell transplantation occurred in every patient, and brentuximab vedotin exposure varied. Clones were read by immunoSEQ multiplex PCR, and TCRdb kept only the in-frame ones, dropping some. Seen here are about 28,000 clones, 80% observed once, and the top ten hold roughly 17%. The sample in question was peripheral blood mononuclear cells (PBMCs), obtained before the fourth cycle of nivolumab. The chain links TRBV29-1 to TRBJ2-3; no firm D call. The clonotype was recovered from a human donor with classical Hodgkin lymphoma. In nucleotides, the CDR3 is TGCAGCGTCCCTATAGGTCTAGTAGAAGATACGCAGTATTTT. Translated, it gives CSVPIGLVEDTQYF.